This T cell receptor beta chain was sequenced during a study of blood T cells in healthy people across ages. Study observations and caveats: Unsorted PBMCs ruled out conclusive naive versus antigen-experienced comparison.

Researchers collected around 11 milliliters of peripheral blood from every single donor. Trimming took off 4 bases at V and 0 bases at J, with 10 bases between the two ends. Per germline, CDR1 LGHNA and CDR2 YSLEER. The CDR3 extends over 15 amino acids. This clonotype was seen only a few times. What it binds is unknown. Then a second PCR, running roughly 6 to 11 cycles, was carried out with a sample-barcoded 5' primer and a J-beta primer mix. TCRdb analysed the 5' RACE reads with MiXCR anew, one entry per CDR3 protein. The sample has 550,000 to 700,000 distinct CDR3 sequences, roughly 29% seen once. This receptor was obtained from a woman in her 70s in good health. J is TRBJ2-1 and V is TRBV4-3; D possibly corresponds to TRBD2 (6 bases). The sample consisted of blood. The CDR3 sequence is CASSLMGGSYNEQFF. The CDR3 DNA reads as TGCGCCAGCAGCCTCATGGGGGGCTCCTACAATGAGCAGTTCTTC.